These T cell receptor beta chains were read from a single sample in a study of technical replicates of blood from a few donors. The assay was immunoSEQ multiplex PCR, and TCRdb's table has in-frame clones only and misses some. The sample holds 78,000 or so clones, roughly 89% seen once. The sample consisted of T cells isolated from PBMCs. These receptors all come from a human donor in good health. Some clones in this sample may be carry-over from other donors' samples. CDR3s include the opening cysteine and the closing phenylalanine or tryptophan. A D gene is named only where the DNA matches it firmly. Not all rows give a size; the values are once, few, many and, for expanded clones, a class.

CDR3 DNA,CDR3 protein,V gene,J gene,clone size,D gene
TGTGCCAGCAGTCTAAGCGGAGTTAGCACAGATACGCAGTATTTT,CASSLSGVSTDTQYF,TRBV6-5,TRBJ2-3,NA,NA
TGTGCCAGCAGCTATACCGGGACAGGGTTCGGAAACACCATATATTTT,CASSYTGTGFGNTIYF,TRBV5-4,TRBJ1-3,NA,TRBD1
TGTGCCTGGAGGCAACTAGCTTATGGAGATACGCAGTATTTT,CAWRQLAYGDTQYF,TRBV30,TRBJ2-3,NA,NA
TGTGCCAGCAGCTTAGTCTTCGACAAGATAGCCAAAAACATTCAGTACTTC,CASSLVFDKIAKNIQYF,TRBV7-9,TRBJ2-4,NA,NA
TGTACCAGCATAATAGCGGGAGGAGTGAAAGATACGCAGTATTTT,CTSIIAGGVKDTQYF,TRBV28,TRBJ2-3,NA,TRBD2
TGTGCCAGCATTTTCGTAGCCGGGGAGCTGTTTTTT,CASIFVAGELFF,TRBV7-9,TRBJ2-2,few,NA
TGCAGCGTTTCAGCGGGGTTTTCCGGGGAGCTGTTTTTT,CSVSAGFSGELFF,TRBV29-1,TRBJ2-2,NA,TRBD2
TGCAGCGTTGAAGTGTGGGACAGGGGGGAGACCCAGTACTTC,CSVEVWDRGETQYF,TRBV29-1,TRBJ2-5,once,TRBD1
TGTGCCAGCAGTTTATCCTACCAAGAGACCCAGTACTTC,CASSLSYQETQYF,TRBV27,TRBJ2-5,NA,NA
TGTGCCAGCAGCGTTGAAGCTGAATTTACTGAAGCTTTCTTT,CASSVEAEFTEAFF,TRBV9,TRBJ1-1,few,NA
TGTGCCAGCAGTCAGACTACACCGAACACTGAAGCTTTCTTT,CASSQTTPNTEAFF,TRBV27,TRBJ1-1,NA,NA
TGTGCCAGCAGTTTTCAGGGTCAGCCCCAGCATTTT,CASSFQGQPQHF,TRBV27,TRBJ1-5,NA,NA
TGTGCCAGCAGTTACTCAGGACTACTCGGGGAGCTGTTTTTT,CASSYSGLLGELFF,TRBV6-5,TRBJ2-2,NA,NA
TGTGCCAGCAGCTCGTTTGCGGGAGGTATGAATGAGCAGTTCTTC,CASSSFAGGMNEQFF,TRBV5-4,TRBJ2-1,NA,TRBD2
TGTGCCAGCTCTACGGGGAACACTGAAGCTTTCTTT,CASSTGNTEAFF,TRBV28,TRBJ1-1,NA,NA
TGTGCCTGGACTCCTAGAGTTGAAACTGAAGCTTTCTTT,CAWTPRVETEAFF,TRBV30,TRBJ1-1,once,NA
TGTGCCAGCAGCCCTTCGGGGACGGGACTAGATGGCGAGCAGTACTTC,CASSPSGTGLDGEQYF,TRBV27,TRBJ2-7,NA,TRBD2
TGTGCCTGGAGACGGGACAGGGGTGTAGACACCATATATTTT,CAWRRDRGVDTIYF,TRBV30,TRBJ1-3,NA,TRBD1
TGTGCCAGCAGTTTCGGGGGAGGTGCTCAGCCCCAGCATTTT,CASSFGGGAQPQHF,TRBV28,TRBJ1-5,NA,NA
TGTGCCAGCAGCTCGAAGACAGGGGCCTACGAGCAGTACTTC,CASSSKTGAYEQYF,TRBV11-2,TRBJ2-7,NA,TRBD1
TGCGCCAGCAGTGAGGGGTACAGCGGGACAACTGAAGCTTTCTTT,CASSEGYSGTTEAFF,TRBV10-1,TRBJ1-1,NA,NA